This paragraph reports one T cell receptor beta chain. Repertoires were generated with immunoSEQ multiplex PCR, while TCRdb's copy carries only in-frame clones and drops some. The data show 600,000 to 900,000 clones, 70% to 90% seen once. The data derive from a study of shared T cell receptors in the human thymus. The germline V gene encodes CDR1 SGHTA and CDR2 FQGNSA. The V and J ends lost 5 bases and 4 bases respectively, with 14 bases between them. The CDR3 totals 14 residues. This sample was shared with a second study, whose subject was human thymus T cells.

The receptor was derived from a girl under three years old with a congenital heart defect. Sequenced: thymocytes. This chain uses TRBV7-2 with TRBJ1-2; D remains ambiguous. The CDR3 is CASSQAWTFYGYTF. Written as DNA, the CDR3 is TGTGCCAGCAGCCAAGCATGGACTTTCTATGGCTACACCTTC.